This record looks at one TCR beta chain sequence and its context. Its antigen remains unknown. Germline V gene lookup returns CDR1 SNHLY and CDR2 FYNNEI. Trimming cost V 11 bases and J 1 base, with 18 bases left between them. This CDR3 contains 15 residues. This sample stems from a study of T cell repertoires in ileal Crohn's disease. Study outcomes and limitations: Compared with CD4 T cells, sorted CD8 cells carried more expanded clones. Active smokers at surgery had more clonal expansions than non-smokers.

Repertoires were generated with immunoSEQ multiplex PCR, while TCRdb's copy carries only in-frame clones and drops some. Of about 15,000 clones in the sample, about 90% are singletons; the top ten hold around 5.4%. The V gene is TRBV2, the J gene TRBJ1-5; possible D gene TRBD1, 5 bases. The clonotype was recovered from an adult with Crohn's disease. Input material: ileal tissue. The CDR3 protein is CAGMSARVSNQPQHF. As DNA, the CDR3 is TGTGCCGGCATGTCGGCCAGGGTCAGCAATCAGCCCCAGCATTTT.